This TCR beta chain was captured by sequencing in a study of blood T cell repertoires in COVID-19. Overall study context: From T cells, B-cell-depleted T cells, or PBMCs came the material, which was cDNA or gDNA.

Per the authors' pipeline: Amplification of reference gene primers provided the estimated nucleated cell counts. Sequencing was performed with immunoSEQ multiplex PCR; in TCRdb, only in-frame clones are kept and a portion is missing. Clonal size and the V and J genes are those of that table, whereas D and trimming came from the DNA. The sample yields about 250,000 clones, roughly 80% seen once. CDR3 size: 15 residues. The germline V and J ends were trimmed by 6 bases and 3 bases, with 15 bases remaining between them. Germline lookup yields CDR1 SGHTA and CDR2 FQGNSA. Sequenced sample: peripheral blood. The chain couples TRBV7-2 to TRBJ1-5; D remains unclear. The source is a man of 80 years or more with acute or convalescent COVID-19. The CDR3 sequence: CASSYDGAPNQPQHF. In DNA, the CDR3 is TGTGCCAGCAGTTACGACGGAGCACCCAATCAGCCCCAGCATTTT.